This TCR beta chain is drawn from a study of blood T cell repertoires in COVID-19 (dated by TCRdb to 2018 to 2020). Turning to the overall study: Samples from collaborators originated in the United States, Italy and Spain and spanned both the acute and convalescent phases of COVID-19. Deeply sampled blood TCRbeta repertoires from subjects exposed to, actively infected with, or recovered from COVID-19 were included in the dataset. Samples came from the ongoing ImmuneRACE study (first 160 participants) plus 1,254 subjects from 6 global collaborators. The repertoires were released in a freely available public database intended as a resource for research on the immune response to SARS-CoV-2. The prospective study material was composed of cDNA or gDNA derived from T cells, B-cell-depleted T cells, or PBMCs. Where available, HLA class I and class II types were taken from metadata supplied by the sample provider and were not determined by assay-based typing. The sample metadata nearly always contained a de-identified subject ID, COVID-19 status, age in years and sex.

For CDR1 and CDR2, the germline V gene lists SGHAT and FQNNGV. V is reduced by 6 bases and J by 1 base, leaving a spacing of 22 bases between them. Spanning cysteine to phenylalanine, the CDR3 consists of 18 amino acids. The only DNA kept is the CDR3, 54 bases in frame from the first base. TCRbeta CDR3 regions were amplified from genomic DNA using the immunoSEQ Assay, a bias-controlled multiplex PCR. Processing in the source paper ran as follows. Nucleated cell counts per sample were estimated from amplification of reference gene primers within the assay. To quantify the absolute abundance of each unique TCRbeta CDR3 rearrangement, sequence reads were collapsed and filtered. For each sample, productive Simpson clonality was calculated as the square root of Simpson's diversity index across productive rearrangements. TCRdb obtained this table from immuneACCESS and retained in-frame rearrangements with V and J assigned. These tables miss some clones; where compared with another copy, unresolved V genes account for less than half of the shortfall, and the remainder is unexplained. V, J and clone size are those of that table, while D and trimming were read from the DNA. Counted in this sample were about 200,000 clones; 85% to 90% of them appeared once. Roughly 4.5% of the sample is in the top ten clones.

Paper-wide results and their limitations: Clinical and demographic metadata were provided uncurated, with the amount varying by source and participant.

Collaborating institutions collected whole blood in K2EDTA tubes following their own protocols. Collaborator samples were shipped for TCRbeta analysis as frozen whole blood, isolated PBMCs, or DNA extracted from either sample type. Worth noting for this clone: Its antigen has not been determined. There are no base qualities to consult, and no much larger clone falls within one base.

Sequencing used peripheral blood. The sequence joins TRBV11-2 to TRBJ1-3; a tentative D match to TRBD1 spans 5 bases. The clonotype originates from a man aged 50 or older with acute or convalescent COVID-19. The base sequence is TGTGCCAGCAGTCCTTGGGGGGTTGACAGATCATCTGGAAACACCATATATTTT. This sequence encodes CASSPWGVDRSSGNTIYF.